One TCR beta chain is described in this entry. The antigen it binds to is not known. Nothing much larger sits one base from this clone, and base qualities are not available. The cohort was made up of around 720 healthy bone marrow donors. At the time of sampling, every cohort member was nominally healthy, though immune exposures that went unrecorded were likely present. The donor was CMV seronegative and belonged to the group of 350 or so seronegative cohort members. Each donor provided a peripheral blood sample, and peripheral blood mononuclear cells were used for TCR beta sequencing. Genomic DNA extraction from the blood cell samples was performed with the Qiagen DNeasy Blood Extraction Kit. The record originates from a study of cytomegalovirus exposure and HLA in healthy donors (dated by TCRdb to about 2017). With regard to the full study: In an earlier analysis of fewer than 750 of the donors, 276 Gb of sequence data and approximately 100 million unique TCR beta sequences from about 179 million T cells were reported. An early release covering approximately 600 HLA-typed donors comprised 250 to 350 gigabases of sequencing data and around 85 million unique TCR sequences. Among the 398 genotyped donors, 75% to 90% belonged to the genetic ancestry cluster associated with self-reported Caucasian donors. The study aimed to test whether cataloging public T cell receptors could reveal signatures of past pathogen exposure. The study profiled the T cell repertoires of 500 to 800 subjects by immunosequencing and related them to cytomegalovirus serostatus. Besides the first cohort of roughly 640 subjects, a separate validation cohort made up of 120 different subjects was used. To predict cytomegalovirus infection status, the study brought together high-throughput TCR immunosequencing, statistical association of individual TCRs with disease status, and machine learning. A later analysis re-analyzed previously published TCR beta repertoires from about 730 donors and added high-resolution HLA genotyping to study TCR occurrence patterns. The later analysis used no new phenotypic data to find candidate immune exposures, relying instead on TCR beta sequences and their occurrence across donors. An earlier analysis of 587 of the donors used high-throughput TCR beta sequencing to judge whether each TCR beta V gene segment behaved as functional or pseudogenic. Donor age, sex, ethnicity and CMV serostatus were compiled together with the repertoire data. Genome-wide SNP genotypes for about 55% of the roughly 670 donors were used in a later genetic analysis, which treated that subset as a discovery cohort. Every repertoire in the discovery cohort had been generated on one and the same sequencing platform. HLA typing included class I and class II loci at four-digit resolution. Typing coverage varied by locus: roughly 620-640 donors for A, B, C, DRB1 and DQB1; approximately 500 for DQA1; over 600 for DPA1; roughly 450 for DPB1. Roughly 5 DR-DQ haplotypes were handled as single units for association and clustering because linkage in the cohort was strong. Among approximately 370 genotyped donors of the cohort, an average of roughly 230,000 unique TCR beta nucleotide sequences was sequenced per donor, of which about 20% were non-productive.

Library preparation used the immunoSEQ multiplex PCR assay. For the multiplex PCR, a mixture combining 60 forward primers for TCR Vbeta segments and 13 reverse primers for TCR Jbeta segments was used. Amplification of the CDR3 region of rearranged TCR beta genes was performed with a multiplex PCR assay on genomic DNA. Amplified TCR beta libraries were sequenced as 87-base-pair reads on the Illumina HiSeq System. The study's own analysis went as follows. In a later analysis, tens of millions of unique TCR beta chains were counted across the approximately 620 repertoires, and roughly 11 million of these chains were shared by at least two donors. Raw reads were error-corrected and collapsed into unique sequences with a nearest-neighbor algorithm that merged closely related sequences to remove PCR and sequencing errors. Alignment of CDR3 sequences to IMGT reference sequences was used to assign V, D and J gene segments. For a sequence to be retained, at least a six-nucleotide match to both a V gene segment and a J gene segment was required. A rearrangement was called productive if the CDR3 had no stop codons and remained in frame with V and J, and every other rearrangement was called non-productive. Following IMGT convention, CDR3 was defined as the stretch from the second conserved V-encoded cysteine up to the conserved J-encoded phenylalanine. The earlier analysis of around 640 of the donors excluded sequences that lacked an unambiguous match to a single V gene segment. An earlier analysis of several hundred of the donors called V segments functional above 56.7% productive rearrangements and segregating when the between-donor standard deviation exceeded 5%. To diagnose cytomegalovirus status from the catalog of TCR beta chain sequences, a statistical classification framework was built. V and J gene assignment, in a later analysis, came from comparing TCR nucleotide sequences with IMGT/GENE-DB human TR gene sequences. Using the TCRdist pipeline, a later analysis assigned CDR3 sequences along with most-parsimonious VDJ recombination scenarios. In a later analysis, each TCR beta chain was defined by its CDR3 amino acid sequence together with its V-gene family, and reads without a unique V-gene family were excluded. A later analysis removed 550 to 650 highly shared, low-generation-probability nucleotide sequences to deal with suspected cross-contamination and a sequencing artifact. For each public chain, a later analysis derived a clonal expansion index from normalized ranks of inferred template counts within each repertoire. In a later analysis, generation probabilities were computed using a VDJ recombination model fitted to out-of-frame rearrangements, and the results were checked against IGoR. In a later analysis, TCR-TCR, TCR-HLA and TCR-CMV co-occurrence was scored with hypergeometric tests, and a repertoire-size bias correction was applied to TCR pairs. False discovery rates were estimated in a later analysis by permuting HLA or CMV assignments 20 times. In a later analysis, co-occurring TCRs were grouped with DBSCAN, and TCRdist sequence similarity was added when clustering was performed within HLA-allele-positive subsets. Co-occurrence clustering excluded repertoires with fewer than 30,000 or more than 120,000 public chains, plus five with anomalous nucleotide sharing. Entries here come from immuneACCESS through TCRdb and include only in-frame sequences with V and J called. Some clones fail to appear in such tables; in the studies checked, an unresolved V gene covers under half of the shortfall, and the cause of the remainder is unknown. V and J calls and clone size are as listed in that table; D and trimming were resolved from the DNA. Within this sample are 90,000 to 130,000 clones, with over 60% of them counted one time only. The ten largest make up 2.2% of the sample.

Points the paper makes about the study in general: An earlier analysis of 587 of the donors showed that most TCR beta V segments appeared in productive rearrangements either about 87% or about 30% of the time, which broadly matched IMGT annotations. In a later analysis, around 17,000 TCR beta sequences were associated with specific HLA alleles at a false discovery rate of 0.05. A later analysis found that HLA-associated TCR beta chains were more clonally expanded and had lower generation probabilities than equally common non-associated chains. This cohort had only TCR beta chains sequenced, and the lack of alpha or paired-chain data limited which features could be detected. In a later genetic analysis, a missense DCLRE1C variant was associated with V-gene and J-gene trimming of TCR beta chains, and the association was replicated in an independent cohort. Because counts were too low, 15 to 20 rarely observed V segments, including chromosome 9 orphons, were excluded from the earlier analysis of roughly 580 of the donors. Because HLA typing was missing for some donors at each locus, association tests included only the typed subset. The study gave a list of about 170 TCR beta chains associated with cytomegalovirus. According to the authors, the approach could potentially be generalized to other disease states and immunological phenotypes. In vitro tests confirmed that a few of the cytomegalovirus-associated TCR beta chains recognize cytomegalovirus antigens. A later genetic analysis reported fewer N-insertions in productive TCRs among donors in an Asian-associated ancestry cluster than the roughly 670-donor mean. A later analysis found that most CMV-associated TCR beta chains appeared HLA-restricted, with HLA associations seemingly driven largely by CMV exposure. CMV serostatus was the only immune exposure information available for the cohort. The classifier was reported to diagnose cytomegalovirus status with high specificity and sensitivity in both the original and validation cohorts. A further reported finding was that TCR beta sequences accurately predicted the HLA-A and HLA-B alleles for most subjects in the first cohort. The sequencing pipeline was judged likely to have produced a cluster of highly shared sequence variants as a technical artifact. When HLA alleles, especially DR and DQ, strongly co-occurred, attributing TCR associations to individual alleles was difficult. Across donors, most TCR sequences were observed very rarely, whereas some public TCRs were present in many individuals. Linkage disequilibrium might explain the correlated functional status among segregating V segments, but an unknown experimental factor could not be ruled out. In a later analysis, TCR association rates were found to vary across HLA loci, with the most associated TCRs seen for DRB1 alleles and the fewest for HLA-C alleles. Several of the top co-occurrence clusters appeared to be linked to parvovirus B19, influenza, CMV and Epstein-Barr virus, according to a later analysis. Roughly uniform sequencing depth across donors was assumed in presence/absence analyses, although this assumption may not hold.

What was sequenced was PBMCs. This TCR came from a woman aged 25 to 39 in good health and CMV-seronegative.

The nucleotide sequence reads TGTGCCATCAGTTATCAAGCGGGATCAACCTACAATGAGCAGTTCTTC. Its translation is CAISYQAGSTYNEQFF. The chain joins TRBV10-3 to TRBJ2-1; TRBD2 lines up with 7 middle nucleotides. The germline V gene specifies ENHRY as CDR1 and SYGVKD as CDR2. From cysteine to phenylalanine, the CDR3 is 16 amino acids long. Solely the CDR3 DNA is kept, with 48 bases framed from the first base. Germline trimming: 5 bases from V, 2 bases from J; junction bases outside gene matches: 9.